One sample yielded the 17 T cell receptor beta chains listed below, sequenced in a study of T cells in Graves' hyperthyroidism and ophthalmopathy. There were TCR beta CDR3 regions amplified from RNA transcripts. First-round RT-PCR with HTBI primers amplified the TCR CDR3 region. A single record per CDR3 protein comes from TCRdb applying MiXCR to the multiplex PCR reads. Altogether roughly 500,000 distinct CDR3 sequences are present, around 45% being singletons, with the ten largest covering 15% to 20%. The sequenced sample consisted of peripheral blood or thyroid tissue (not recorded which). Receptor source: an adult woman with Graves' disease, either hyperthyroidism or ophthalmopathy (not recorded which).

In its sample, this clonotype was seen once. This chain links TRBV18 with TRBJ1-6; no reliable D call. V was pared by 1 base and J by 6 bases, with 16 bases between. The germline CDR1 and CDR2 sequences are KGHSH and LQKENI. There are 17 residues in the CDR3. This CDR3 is CASSPRVRAMFNSPLHF. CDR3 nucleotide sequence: TGTGCCAGCTCACCACGTGTGAGGGCCATGTTTAATTCACCCCTCCACTTT.

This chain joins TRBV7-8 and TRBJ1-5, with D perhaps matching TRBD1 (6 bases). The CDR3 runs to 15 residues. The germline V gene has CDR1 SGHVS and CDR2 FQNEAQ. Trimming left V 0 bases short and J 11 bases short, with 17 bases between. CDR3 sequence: CASSLALAGQETQHF. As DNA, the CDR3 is TGTGCCAGCAGCTTAGCACTAGCGGGACAAGAGACCCAGCATTTT. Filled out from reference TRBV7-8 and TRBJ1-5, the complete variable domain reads GAGVSQSPRYKVAKRGQDVALRCDPISGHVSLFWYQQALGQGPEFLTYFQNEAQLDKSGLPSDRFFAERPEGSVSTLKIQRTQQEDSAVYLCASSLALAGQETQHFGDGTRLSIL.

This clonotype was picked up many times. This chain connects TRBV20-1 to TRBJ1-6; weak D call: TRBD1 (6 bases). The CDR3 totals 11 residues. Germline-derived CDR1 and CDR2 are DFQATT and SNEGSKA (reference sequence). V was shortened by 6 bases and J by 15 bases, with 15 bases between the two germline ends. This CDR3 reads CSAINRVLLHF. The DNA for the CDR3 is TGCAGTGCGATCAACAGGGTCCTCCTCCACTTT.

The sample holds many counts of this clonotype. CDR3 sequence: CSVGLSADHYGYTF. The CDR3 region has the DNA TGCAGCGTTGGCCTCTCAGCCGACCACTATGGCTACACCTTC. This chain links TRBV29-1 with TRBJ1-2; the D is unclear. Germline values: CDR1 SQVTM, CDR2 ANQGSEA. The CDR3 has 14 amino acids. The V gene lost 4 bases and the J gene lost 3 bases, with 15 bases spanning the gap.

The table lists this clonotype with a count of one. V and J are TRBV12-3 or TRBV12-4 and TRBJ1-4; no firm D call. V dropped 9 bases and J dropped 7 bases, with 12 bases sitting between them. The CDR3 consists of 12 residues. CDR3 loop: CASGRQIEKLFF. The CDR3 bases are TGTGCCAGTGGCAGGCAGATTGAAAAACTGTTTTTT.

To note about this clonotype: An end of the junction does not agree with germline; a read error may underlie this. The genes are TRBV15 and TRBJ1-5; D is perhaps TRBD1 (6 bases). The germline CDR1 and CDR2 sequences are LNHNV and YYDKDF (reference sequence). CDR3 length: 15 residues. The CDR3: CAISRDLGANQSQHF. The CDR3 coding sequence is TGTGCCATCAGCAGAGATCTGGGGGCAAATCAGTCCCAGCATTTT.

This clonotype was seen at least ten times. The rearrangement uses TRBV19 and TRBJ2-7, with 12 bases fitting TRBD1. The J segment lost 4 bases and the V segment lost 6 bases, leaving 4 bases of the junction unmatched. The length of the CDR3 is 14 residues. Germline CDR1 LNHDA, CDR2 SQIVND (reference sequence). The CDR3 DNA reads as TGTGCCAGTAGAACGGGACAGGGGGCTTACGAGCAGTACTTC. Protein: CASRTGQGAYEQYF.

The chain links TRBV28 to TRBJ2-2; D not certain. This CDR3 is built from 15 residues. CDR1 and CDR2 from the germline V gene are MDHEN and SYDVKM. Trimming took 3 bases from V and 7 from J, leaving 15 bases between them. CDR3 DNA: TGTGCCAGCAGTTTTATAGGGCCCACGGGCGGGGAGCTGTTTTTT. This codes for CASSFIGPTGGELFF.

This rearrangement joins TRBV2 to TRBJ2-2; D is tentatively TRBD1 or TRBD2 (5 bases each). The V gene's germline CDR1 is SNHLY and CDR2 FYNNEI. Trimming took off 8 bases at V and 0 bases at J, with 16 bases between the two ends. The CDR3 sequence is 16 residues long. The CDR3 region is CASSGPLEANTGELFF. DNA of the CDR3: TGTGCCAGCTCGGGACCCCTGGAGGCGAACACCGGGGAGCTGTTTTTT.

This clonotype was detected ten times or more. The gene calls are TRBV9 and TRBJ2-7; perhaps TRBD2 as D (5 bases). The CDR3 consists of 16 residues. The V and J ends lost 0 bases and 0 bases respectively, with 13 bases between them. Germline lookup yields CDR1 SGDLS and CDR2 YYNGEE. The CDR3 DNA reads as TGTGCCAGCAGCGTAGGGACTGAGCAAGACTCCTACGAGCAGTACTTC. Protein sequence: CASSVGTEQDSYEQYF.

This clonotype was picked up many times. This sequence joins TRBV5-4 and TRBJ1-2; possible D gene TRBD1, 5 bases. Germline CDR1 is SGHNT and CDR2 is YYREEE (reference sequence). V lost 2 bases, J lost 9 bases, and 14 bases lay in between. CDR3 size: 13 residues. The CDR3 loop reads CASSLKTVSSYTF. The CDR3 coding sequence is TGTGCCAGCAGCTTAAAGACAGTTTCGAGCTACACCTTC.

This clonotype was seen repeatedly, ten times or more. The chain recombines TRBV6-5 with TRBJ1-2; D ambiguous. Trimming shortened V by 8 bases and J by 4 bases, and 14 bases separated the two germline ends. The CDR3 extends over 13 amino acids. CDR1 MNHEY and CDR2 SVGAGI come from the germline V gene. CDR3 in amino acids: CASGLDRTYGYTF. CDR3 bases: TGTGCCAGCGGCCTAGATAGGACCTATGGCTACACCTTC.

As DNA, the CDR3 is TGTGCCAGCACCCAGGGGCCGACAGTGAACACCATATATTTT. Translated: CASTQGPTVNTIYF. The J gene is TRBJ1-3, the V gene TRBV6-5; D might be TRBD1 (6 bases). The CDR3 contains 14 residues. Trimming took off 7 bases at V and 7 bases at J, with 17 bases between the two ends. Per the germline V gene, CDR1 is MNHEY and CDR2 is SVGAGI.

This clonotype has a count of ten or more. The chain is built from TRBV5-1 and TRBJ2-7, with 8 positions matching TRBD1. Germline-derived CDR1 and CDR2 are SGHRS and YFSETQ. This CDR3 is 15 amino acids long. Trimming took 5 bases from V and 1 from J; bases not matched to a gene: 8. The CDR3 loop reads CASSLTGALSYEQYF. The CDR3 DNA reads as TGCGCCAGCAGTTTGACAGGGGCGCTTTCCTACGAGCAGTACTTC.

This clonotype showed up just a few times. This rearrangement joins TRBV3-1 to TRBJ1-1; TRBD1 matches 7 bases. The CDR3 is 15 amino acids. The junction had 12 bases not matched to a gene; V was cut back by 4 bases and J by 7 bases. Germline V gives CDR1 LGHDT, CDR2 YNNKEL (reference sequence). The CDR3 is CASSRLNRGTDEAFF. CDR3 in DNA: TGTGCCAGCAGCCGATTAAACAGGGGAACCGATGAAGCTTTCTTT.

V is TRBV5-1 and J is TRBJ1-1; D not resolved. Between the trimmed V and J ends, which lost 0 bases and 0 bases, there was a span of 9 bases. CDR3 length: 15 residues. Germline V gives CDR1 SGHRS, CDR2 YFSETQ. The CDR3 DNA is TGCGCCAGCAGCTTGGGGGGTATCATGAACACTGAAGCTTTCTTT. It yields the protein CASSLGGIMNTEAFF.

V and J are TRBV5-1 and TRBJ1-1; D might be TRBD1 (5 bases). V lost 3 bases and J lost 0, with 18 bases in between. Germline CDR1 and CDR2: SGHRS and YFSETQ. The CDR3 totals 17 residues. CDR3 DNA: TGCGCCAGCAGCTGGCTGGGGCCGCCCCGTATGAACACTGAAGCTTTCTTT. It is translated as CASSWLGPPRMNTEAFF.